These T cell receptor beta chains were read from a single sample in a study of beta chain features in type 1 diabetes. Sequencing was performed with immunoSEQ multiplex PCR; in TCRdb, only in-frame clones are kept and a portion is missing. The table shows about 620,000 clones, with 15% occurring only once. Sequenced input: naive CD4+ T cells from blood. The receptors here all came from a man aged 18 to 29 in good health. The CDR3 runs from the conserved cysteine through the conserved F or W. A D gene is named only where the DNA matches it firmly. The size entry is marked missing in some rows and otherwise reads once, few, many or a size class.

V	D	size	J	DNA	CDR3
TRBV10-3	NA	few	TRBJ2-5	TGTGCCATCAGTGAGTCAGGGGTCGTTAACCAAGAGACCCAGTACTTC	CAISESGVVNQETQYF
TRBV7-3	NA	NA	TRBJ1-1	TGTGCCAGCAGTCCAGGGAGTAACACTGAAGCTTTCTTT	CASSPGSNTEAFF
TRBV30	TRBD2	NA	TRBJ2-1	TGTGCCTGGGGCCGGGACTACCCGAACAATGAGCAGTTCTTC	CAWGRDYPNNEQFF
TRBV5-6	NA	once	TRBJ1-5	TGTGCCAGCAGCTTGGGCCCGGCAGGGGCACTGGGTCAGCCCCAGCATTTT	CASSLGPAGALGQPQHF
TRBV10-3	TRBD1	few	TRBJ2-5	TGTGCCATCCAGCCCGCAGGGGGCTTAAAGACCCAGTACTTC	CAIQPAGGLKTQYF
TRBV5-1	TRBD1	few	TRBJ1-5	TGCGCCAGCAGCTTGGGAGACAGGGCTAATCAGCCCCAGCATTTT	CASSLGDRANQPQHF
TRBV29-1	NA	NA	TRBJ1-3	TGCAGCGTTGAACGGGGATACTCTGGAAACACCATATATTTT	CSVERGYSGNTIYF
TRBV18	NA	few	TRBJ2-7	TGTGCCAGCTCACTACAGCTTGACTACGAGCAGTACTTC	CASSLQLDYEQYF
TRBV5-6	NA	NA	TRBJ2-5	TGTGCCAGCAGCTTGCGCCCGGGACACGATCAAGAGACCCAGTACTTC	CASSLRPGHDQETQYF
TRBV11-2	NA	NA	TRBJ2-1	TGTGCCAGCAGCTTAGGTCTAGCTTATGAGCAGTTCTTC	CASSLGLAYEQFF
TRBV6-5	NA	NA	TRBJ1-2	TGTGCCACCCGAAGGGCCCTTAACTATGGCTACACCTTC	CATRRALNYGYTF
TRBV18	NA	few	TRBJ2-1	TGTGCCAGCTCACCACGGGACTCCCCAAGGAATGAGCAGTTCTTC	CASSPRDSPRNEQFF
TRBV7-3	TRBD1	NA	TRBJ1-1	TGTGCCAGCAGCCACACAGGGGGCAAGGAGACTGAAGCTTTCTTT	CASSHTGGKETEAFF
TRBV25-1	NA	NA	TRBJ2-1	TGTGCCACCGACTGGCAAAATGAGCAGTTCTTC	CATDWQNEQFF
TRBV7-3	NA	NA	TRBJ2-7	TGTGCCAGCAGCCAACAAGACGGCTACGAGCAGTACTTC	CASSQQDGYEQYF
TRBV20-1	TRBD2	few	TRBJ2-7	TGCAGACTAGCGGGGGGGCACGAGCAGTACTTC	CRLAGGHEQYF
TRBV9	NA	NA	TRBJ1-5	TGTGCCAGCAGCGTAGGACAGGTCAATCAGCCCCAGCATTTT	CASSVGQVNQPQHF
TRBV9	NA	few	TRBJ2-1	TGTGCCAGCAGCCCGGGACCGCCGGGGGCCTACAATGAGCAGTTCTTC	CASSPGPPGAYNEQFF
TRBV5-1	NA	few	TRBJ2-7	TGCGCCAGCAGCCCCCGGACAGCCTACGAGCAGTACTTC	CASSPRTAYEQYF
TRBV4-2	NA	NA	TRBJ2-5	TGTGCCAGCAGCCAACCACAGGGTCCAGTAGAGACCCAGTACTTC	CASSQPQGPVETQYF
TRBV14	TRBD1	NA	TRBJ1-1	TGTGCCAGCAGTCGCCGGGACAGGGCCACTGAAGCTTTCTTT	CASSRRDRATEAFF
TRBV7-9	NA	few	TRBJ1-2	TGTGCCAGCAGCTTGGGGTCCCGAGGGGGAAATGGCTACACCTTC	CASSLGSRGGNGYTF
TRBV5-4	NA	NA	TRBJ2-1	TGTGCCAGCAGCTTGGGGGGCGGTTGGTACAATGAGCAGTTCTTC	CASSLGGGWYNEQFF
TRBV20-1	NA	NA	TRBJ1-1	TGCACCGGACCGGGTGAGACTGAAGCTTTCTTT	CTGPGETEAFF
TRBV7-9	NA	NA	TRBJ2-7	TGTGCCAGCAGCTTAGCGTCTCTGGGGTATTACGAGCAGTACTTC	CASSLASLGYYEQYF
TRBV6-1	NA	NA	TRBJ2-4	TGTGCCAGCAGTGAAGGTTGGCTGTTAGCCAAAAACATTCAGTACTTC	CASSEGWLLAKNIQYF
TRBV18	TRBD1	few	TRBJ1-4	TGTGCCAGCTCGCCTAAACAGGGGGCACAGGAAAAACTGTTTTTT	CASSPKQGAQEKLFF
TRBV7-2	TRBD1	few	TRBJ1-2	TGTGCCAGCAGCTTCTACAGGGGGCGCGGTACTAACTATGGCTACACCTTC	CASSFYRGRGTNYGYTF
TRBV10-3	NA	NA	TRBJ2-7	TGTGCCATCTCGACAAGACAGAACGAGCAGTACTTC	CAISTRQNEQYF
TRBV19	NA	few	TRBJ2-2	TGTGCTGTCACCAAGGCAGGCCCCGGGGAGCTGTTTTTT	CAVTKAGPGELFF
TRBV10-3	NA	NA	TRBJ2-1	TGTGCCACAATTCGGGGCGACGGGGCTACTGGTGAGCAGTTCTTC	CATIRGDGATGEQFF
TRBV4-3	NA	few	TRBJ1-3	TGCGCCAGCAGCCAAGATGCGGCAGGACAGCGGGGCACCATATATTTT	CASSQDAAGQRGTIYF
TRBV7-2	NA	few	TRBJ1-4	TGTGCCAGCAGCTTAATTTTCAGGGCCCGCGATGAAAAACTGTTTTTT	CASSLIFRARDEKLFF
TRBV28	NA	few	TRBJ1-3	TGTGCCAGCAGCCTCAGAGCGGGCGGAAACACCATATATTTT	CASSLRAGGNTIYF
TRBV10-3	NA	few	TRBJ1-5	TGTGCCATCAGTGAGTCCGCAGGTACCAATCAGCCCCAGCATTTT	CAISESAGTNQPQHF
TRBV6-5	NA	NA	TRBJ2-2	TGTGCCAGCAGTTTATCAGGGATAGTTTCCGGGGAGCTGTTTTTT	CASSLSGIVSGELFF
TRBV7-3	NA	NA	TRBJ2-3	TGTGCCAGCAGCTTAATGAGTGCTAGTGCCGGGGATACGCAGTATTTT	CASSLMSASAGDTQYF
TRBV4-3	TRBD1	NA	TRBJ2-7	TGCGCCAGCAGCCAAAGACAGGGATCCTACGAGCAGTACTTC	CASSQRQGSYEQYF
TRBV28	TRBD1	few	TRBJ1-5	TGTGCCAGCAGTCCACCGGGACAGGGTACTCAGCCCCAGCATTTT	CASSPPGQGTQPQHF
TRBV30	TRBD1	NA	TRBJ1-4	TGTGCCTGGACCCAGGGACAGGGAGGAGGAGGGGCAAGAGAAAAACTGTTTTTT	CAWTQGQGGGGAREKLFF
TRBV4-3	TRBD1	NA	TRBJ1-2	TGCGCCAGCAGCCAGGCAAATACAGGGGGCAACTATGGCTACACCTTC	CASSQANTGGNYGYTF
TRBV9	NA	few	TRBJ1-2	TGTGCCAGCAGCGGATCACTCCCCGGTGGCTACACCTTC	CASSGSLPGGYTF
TRBV28	NA	few	TRBJ1-1	TGTGCCAGCAGTTTACGGGCAGGGTCTGAAGCTTTCTTT	CASSLRAGSEAFF
TRBV18	TRBD1	once	TRBJ2-3	TGTGCCAGCTCACCCGGCGGGACAGGGCCGGGGGGCACAGATACGCAGTATTTT	CASSPGGTGPGGTDTQYF
TRBV7-8	TRBD1	NA	TRBJ2-1	TGTGCCAGCAGCTTAGAGCCTCACAGGGGGCACTCGATAAACAATGAGCAGTTCTTC	CASSLEPHRGHSINNEQFF
TRBV30	NA	few	TRBJ1-5	TGTGCCTGGAGTGTCACGGGGGGCGGTCAGCCCCAGCATTTT	CAWSVTGGGQPQHF
TRBV10-3	NA	few	TRBJ2-7	TGTGCCATCAGGACGGGACTCGTAGTATACGAGCAGTACTTC	CAIRTGLVVYEQYF
TRBV9	NA	few	TRBJ2-5	TGTGCCAGCAGCGTGGGGCCCGGGGAGACCCAGTACTTC	CASSVGPGETQYF